This is a list of T cell receptor beta chains from one sample in a study of CD8 T cells in Susac syndrome. One entry per CDR3 protein, called by TCRdb with MiXCR from the immunoSEQ multiplex PCR reads. Of over 130,000 distinct CDR3 sequences listed, around 95% were seen once; the top ten hold about 0.14%. Specimen: CD4+ T cells from PBMCs. These receptors were obtained from a human donor with Susac syndrome. Each CDR3 is given with its conserved first and last residue. The D gene is left open where the match is weak. Size tells how often a clone was seen (once, few, many) or the class of an expanded clone, and some rows leave it out.

J,size,D,V,CDR3,DNA
TRBJ2-7,NA,TRBD2,TRBV9,CASSVDGGRNEQYF,TGTGCCAGCAGCGTAGATGGCGGGAGGAACGAGCAGTACTTC
TRBJ1-1,NA,NA,TRBV30,CAWGGVWTEAFF,TGTGCCTGGGGGGGGGTTTGGACTGAAGCTTTCTTT
TRBJ2-3,NA,NA,TRBV6-1,CASSEDDPDTQYF,TGTGCCAGCAGTGAAGATGATCCGGATACGCAGTATTTT
TRBJ2-6,NA,NA,TRBV29-1,CSVEWTDSSGANVLTF,TGCAGCGTTGAATGGACGGACAGCTCTGGGGCCAACGTCCTGACTTTC
TRBJ2-1,NA,TRBD2,TRBV5-4,CASSMTSGIGNEQFF,TGTGCCAGCAGCATGACTAGCGGGATAGGTAATGAGCAGTTCTTC
TRBJ2-3,NA,NA,TRBV28,CASSEGTTDTQYF,TGTGCCAGCAGTGAAGGGACAACAGATACGCAGTATTTT
TRBJ1-1,NA,TRBD1,TRBV15,CATSRDRGGASEAFF,TGTGCCACCAGCAGAGATAGAGGGGGCGCTTCTGAAGCTTTCTTT
TRBJ1-1,once,TRBD1,TRBV6-5,CASSPSGTGNNEAFF,TGTGCCAGCAGTCCCTCAGGGACAGGCAACAATGAAGCTTTCTTT
TRBJ2-7,NA,TRBD1,TRBV7-9,CASSLGRDRSYEQYF,TGTGCCAGCAGCTTAGGCCGGGACAGGTCCTACGAGCAGTACTTC
TRBJ1-2,NA,NA,TRBV6-1,CASSTGGRLLLNYGYTF,TGTGCCAGCAGCACAGGAGGACGTCTACTGTTAAACTATGGCTACACCTTC
TRBJ2-3,NA,NA,TRBV11-2,CASSEGVTDTQYF,TGTGCCAGCAGCGAGGGGGTTACAGATACGCAGTATTTT
TRBJ1-5,NA,TRBD1,TRBV30,CAWSVNRGLGNQPQHF,TGTGCCTGGAGTGTCAACAGGGGGCTCGGCAATCAGCCCCAGCATTTT
TRBJ2-2,NA,NA,TRBV4-1,CASSQIPLLRELFF,TGCGCCAGCAGCCAGATTCCCTTATTGCGGGAGCTGTTTTTT
TRBJ2-2,NA,NA,TRBV20-1,CSARTTGFTGELFF,TGCAGTGCTAGAACCACAGGTTTCACCGGGGAGCTGTTTTTT
TRBJ2-1,NA,TRBD2,TRBV7-2,CASSRLAGVISYNEQFF,TGTGCCAGCAGCCGTCTAGCGGGAGTTATCTCCTACAATGAGCAGTTCTTC
TRBJ1-2,NA,NA,TRBV4-1,CASSPYQRNYGYTF,TGCGCCAGCAGCCCTTATCAGCGTAACTATGGCTACACCTTC
TRBJ1-3,NA,NA,TRBV9,CASSDQTRGGGNTIYF,TGTGCCAGCAGCGACCAAACCAGGGGTGGTGGAAACACCATATATTTT
TRBJ1-2,NA,NA,TRBV3-1,CASSQGGVGGYTF,TGTGCCAGCAGCCAAGGGGGTGTCGGCGGCTACACCTTC
TRBJ1-1,NA,NA,TRBV20-1,CSAGARGEAFF,TGCAGTGCTGGGGCCCGGGGGGAAGCTTTCTTT
TRBJ1-5,NA,NA,TRBV30,CAWSRSENQPQHF,TGTGCCTGGAGTAGGTCGGAGAATCAGCCCCAGCATTTT
TRBJ2-5,NA,NA,TRBV25-1,CASSQTPGTQYF,TGTGCCAGCAGTCAAACACCAGGGACCCAGTACTTC
TRBJ1-5,NA,TRBD1,TRBV30,CAWSVQDRGDQPQHF,TGTGCCTGGAGTGTACAGGACAGGGGGGATCAGCCCCAGCATTTT
TRBJ1-2,NA,TRBD1,TRBV10-3,CAISETGQNYGYTF,TGTGCCATCAGTGAAACGGGACAGAACTATGGCTACACCTTC
TRBJ2-1,NA,TRBD2,TRBV12-3/TRBV12-4,CASSFGWGLAGAEQFF,TGTGCCAGCAGTTTTGGGTGGGGGCTAGCGGGGGCTGAGCAGTTCTTC
TRBJ2-4,once,NA,TRBV20-1,CSARGTRLNIQYF,TGCAGTGCTAGAGGGACAAGACTGAACATTCAGTACTTC
TRBJ1-1,NA,NA,TRBV20-1,CSAREGEEMNTEAFF,TGCAGTGCTAGAGAGGGTGAGGAGATGAACACTGAAGCTTTCTTT
TRBJ1-5,NA,TRBD1,TRBV12-5,CASGLVLDRDRLQPQHF,TGTGCTAGTGGTTTGGTTTTGGACAGGGATCGGTTGCAGCCCCAGCATTTT
TRBJ2-3,NA,NA,TRBV12-3/TRBV12-4,CASSLERVLGDTQYF,TGTGCCAGCAGTTTAGAAAGGGTGCTCGGAGATACGCAGTATTTT
TRBJ1-4,NA,NA,TRBV24-1,CATSEGRKNINEKLFF,TGTGCCACCAGTGAGGGCAGGAAAAATATCAATGAAAAACTGTTTTTT
TRBJ1-2,NA,TRBD1,TRBV7-9,CASSLADRGRGYGYTF,TGTGCCAGCAGCTTAGCCGACAGGGGGCGCGGGTATGGCTACACCTTC
TRBJ1-2,once,NA,TRBV20-1,CSARTYGYTF,TGCAGTGCTAGGACGTATGGCTACACCTTC
TRBJ2-7,once,TRBD2,TRBV20-1,CSATGLAASYEQYF,TGCAGTGCTACCGGACTAGCGGCTTCCTACGAGCAGTACTTC
TRBJ1-2,NA,NA,TRBV18,CASSPDRVLNYGYTF,TGTGCCAGCTCACCGGACAGAGTTCTTAACTATGGCTACACCTTC
TRBJ2-1,NA,NA,TRBV12-3/TRBV12-4,CASGLGVNEQFF,TGTGCCAGCGGCCTCGGGGTCAATGAGCAGTTCTTC
TRBJ2-5,NA,NA,TRBV4-2,CASSQDPGGETQYF,TGTGCCAGCAGCCAAGATCCAGGGGGGGAGACCCAGTACTTC
TRBJ1-1,NA,NA,TRBV20-1,CSAVTGLNTEAFF,TGCAGTGCCGTCACAGGTCTGAACACTGAAGCTTTCTTT
TRBJ2-6,once,TRBD2,TRBV28,CASGETASGGWANVLTF,TGTGCCAGCGGAGAGACTGCTAGCGGGGGTTGGGCCAACGTCCTGACTTTC
TRBJ2-7,NA,NA,TRBV18,CASSAGPLSYEQYF,TGTGCCAGCTCGGCAGGTCCACTCTCCTACGAGCAGTACTTC
TRBJ2-4,NA,NA,TRBV19,CASSAGRLNIQYF,TGTGCCAGTTCGGCAGGGAGATTAAACATTCAGTACTTC
TRBJ1-2,NA,TRBD1,TRBV20-1,CSAKGTGVWGYTF,TGCAGTGCTAAGGGGACAGGCGTATGGGGCTACACCTTC
TRBJ1-1,NA,NA,TRBV30,CAWRQEPNTEAFF,TGTGCCTGGAGACAGGAGCCCAACACTGAAGCTTTCTTT
TRBJ2-2,NA,NA,TRBV9,CASSGDYSNTGELFF,TGTGCCAGCAGCGGCGACTACTCGAACACCGGGGAGCTGTTTTTT
TRBJ2-5,few,TRBD1,TRBV5-1,CASSSGQGPSETQYF,TGCGCCAGCAGCTCGGGACAGGGACCGTCGGAGACCCAGTACTTC